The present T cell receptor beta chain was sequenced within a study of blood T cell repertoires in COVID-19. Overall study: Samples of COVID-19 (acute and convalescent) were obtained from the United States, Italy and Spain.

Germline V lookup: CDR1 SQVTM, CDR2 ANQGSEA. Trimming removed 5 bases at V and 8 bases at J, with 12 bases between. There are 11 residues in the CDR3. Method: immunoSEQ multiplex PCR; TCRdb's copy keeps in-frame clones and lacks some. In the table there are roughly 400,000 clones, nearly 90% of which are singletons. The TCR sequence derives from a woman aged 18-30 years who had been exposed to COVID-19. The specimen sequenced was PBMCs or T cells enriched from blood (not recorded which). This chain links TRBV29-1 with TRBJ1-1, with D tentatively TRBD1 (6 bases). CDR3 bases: TGCAGCGTTCAACAGGGCGTAGAAGCTTTCTTT. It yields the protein CSVQQGVEAFF.